A selection of T cell receptor beta chains follows, all from one sample in a study of blood T cell repertoires in COVID-19. Some clones are missing from TCRdb's copy, which holds only in-frame ones; the method was immunoSEQ multiplex PCR. The table lists about 480,000 clones, 70% to 90% of them singletons, with 1.5% to 2% in the top ten. Input material: PBMCs or T cells enriched from blood (not recorded which). The receptors were gathered from a woman in her forties who had recovered from COVID-19. Both conserved end residues are part of each CDR3. A D gene is named only where the DNA matches it firmly. Clone size is shown for a subset of rows, as once, few, many or a class of expanded clone.

V	J	size	D	CDR3	DNA
TRBV19	TRBJ1-3	few	.	CASSTGGPRNTIYF	TGTGCCAGTAGTACCGGAGGGCCCAGGAACACCATATATTTT
TRBV3-1/TRBV3-2	TRBJ2-2	.	.	CASSQVRHTNTGELFF	TGTGCCAGCAGCCAAGTCCGACACACGAACACCGGGGAGCTGTTTTTT
TRBV20-1	TRBJ1-2	.	.	CSASAGTNYGYTF	TGCAGTGCTAGTGCCGGGACTAACTATGGCTACACCTTC
TRBV30	TRBJ2-3	.	TRBD2	CAWNQGLAYTDTQYF	TGTGCCTGGAATCAGGGACTAGCGTACACAGATACGCAGTATTTT
TRBV4-1	TRBJ1-2	.	.	CASSQVSSSYGYTF	TGCGCCAGCAGCCAAGTCAGTAGCTCCTATGGCTACACCTTC
TRBV27	TRBJ1-1	.	TRBD1	CASSETGTAEAFF	TGTGCCAGCAGTGAAACAGGGACAGCTGAAGCTTTCTTT
TRBV19	TRBJ1-2	.	TRBD1	CASSIDNPGQGVYGYTF	TGTGCCAGTAGTATAGATAATCCCGGACAGGGCGTCTATGGCTACACCTTC
TRBV4-1	TRBJ2-1	.	.	CASSQGGRSYNEQFF	TGCGCCAGCAGCCAGGGGGGAAGAAGCTACAATGAGCAGTTCTTC
TRBV7-2	TRBJ2-7	few	TRBD2	CASSSTGGYEQYF	TGTGCCAGCAGCTCCACGGGGGGCTACGAGCAGTACTTC
TRBV15	TRBJ1-6	once	.	CATSRGARNSPLHF	TGTGCCACCAGCAGAGGAGCGCGTAATTCACCCCTCCACTTT
TRBV12-3/TRBV12-4	TRBJ1-6	.	.	CASSDSEEGPLHF	TGTGCCAGCAGCGACAGTGAGGAAGGGCCCCTCCACTTT
TRBV29-1	TRBJ2-3	once	.	CSVESGTDTQYF	TGCAGCGTTGAGAGTGGCACAGATACGCAGTATTTT
TRBV5-1	TRBJ1-2	.	.	CASSLELNYGYTF	TGCGCCAGCAGCTTGGAACTTAACTATGGCTACACCTTC
TRBV12-3/TRBV12-4	TRBJ1-4	.	TRBD1	CASSTIPGQCFF	TGTGCCAGCAGTACGATTCCGGGACAGTGTTTTTTT
TRBV6-5	TRBJ1-1	.	TRBD1	CASSYFPGTENTEAFF	TGTGCCAGCAGCTACTTCCCTGGGACAGAGAACACTGAAGCTTTCTTT
TRBV19	TRBJ2-3	.	TRBD1	CASSKGQGRPDTQYF	TGTGCCAGTAGTAAGGGACAGGGAAGGCCAGATACGCAGTATTTT
TRBV9	TRBJ1-6	.	TRBD1	CASSVEDRANSPLHF	TGTGCCAGCAGCGTAGAGGACAGGGCTAATTCACCCCTCCACTTT
TRBV19	TRBJ2-7	.	TRBD2	CASSSSSGGYGQYF	TGTGCCAGTAGTTCCTCTAGCGGGGGCTACGGGCAGTACTTC
TRBV9	TRBJ1-4	.	.	CASSAEYEGLREKLFF	TGTGCCAGCAGCGCCGAATATGAGGGTTTGAGAGAAAAACTGTTTTTT
TRBV4-3	TRBJ2-7	few	.	CASSQVGTRTYEQYF	TGCGCCAGCAGCCAAGTTGGGACACGGACCTACGAGCAGTACTTC
TRBV12-3/TRBV12-4	TRBJ1-1	.	.	CASSSAGTEAFF	TGTGCCAGCAGCTCCGCAGGAACTGAAGCTTTCTTT
TRBV4-2	TRBJ1-2	.	.	CASSPPDTSNYGYTF	TGTGCCAGCAGCCCACCCGACACTTCTAACTATGGCTACACCTTC
TRBV6-4	TRBJ1-2	.	.	CASRAQDHYGYTF	TGTGCCAGCAGGGCACAAGATCACTATGGCTACACCTTC
TRBV27	TRBJ2-7	.	.	CASSLGGALREQYF	TGTGCCAGCAGTTTAGGAGGAGCGTTGCGGGAGCAGTACTTC
TRBV24-1	TRBJ2-7	.	TRBD2	CATSGELAGPVTYEQYF	TGTGCCACCAGTGGCGAACTAGCGGGGCCCGTAACCTACGAGCAGTACTTC
TRBV5-1	TRBJ2-7	few	.	CASSLGQGRYEQYF	TGCGCCAGCAGCTTGGGGCAGGGGCGGTACGAGCAGTACTTC
TRBV30	TRBJ1-2	.	.	CARAGRGYGYTF	TGTGCTAGGGCGGGGCGAGGCTATGGCTACACCTTC
TRBV7-9	TRBJ1-5	.	TRBD1	CASSLGGTDSNQPQHF	TGTGCCAGCAGCTTGGGTGGGACAGATAGCAATCAGCCCCAGCATTTT
TRBV7-9	TRBJ2-7	.	TRBD2	CASSRTSGGAYEQYF	TGTGCCAGCAGCCGAACTAGCGGGGGGGCCTACGAGCAGTACTTC
TRBV19	TRBJ1-2	.	TRBD1	CASSPSTGYYGYTF	TGTGCCAGTAGTCCATCGACAGGGTACTATGGCTACACCTTC
TRBV2	TRBJ2-7	.	.	CASSVRDSTREQYF	TGTGCCAGCAGTGTCCGGGACTCCACCCGGGAGCAGTACTTC
TRBV5-1	TRBJ1-2	.	.	CASSLGAYGGDYGYTF	TGCGCCAGCAGCTTGGGTGCTTACGGAGGGGACTATGGCTACACCTTC
TRBV12-5	TRBJ1-2	.	.	CASGLDSQGLSDGYTF	TGTGCTAGTGGTTTGGACTCTCAGGGGCTCTCGGATGGCTACACCTTC
TRBV24-1	TRBJ2-6	.	.	CATSDFPGSGANVLTF	TGTGCCACCAGTGATTTCCCCGGCTCTGGGGCCAACGTCCTGACTTTC
TRBV5-4	TRBJ1-1	once	.	CASSGGMGRTEAFF	TGTGCCAGCAGCGGGGGGATGGGGCGGACTGAAGCTTTCTTT
TRBV7-6	TRBJ1-3	once	TRBD1	CASSLGQGISGNTIYF	TGTGCCAGCAGCTTAGGACAGGGTATCTCTGGAAACACCATATATTTT
TRBV11-3	TRBJ2-1	.	TRBD1	CASSHYGTGGSDEQFF	TGTGCCAGCAGCCATTACGGGACAGGGGGTAGCGATGAGCAGTTCTTC
TRBV29-1	TRBJ1-4	.	.	CSVLGGNEKLFF	TGCAGCGTCTTAGGAGGTAATGAAAAACTGTTTTTT
TRBV5-5	TRBJ1-2	.	.	CASSKTGAPNYGYTF	TGTGCCAGCAGCAAGACGGGAGCCCCTAACTATGGCTACACCTTC
TRBV27	TRBJ1-5	.	.	CASSLMGANQPQHF	TGTGCCAGCAGTTTAATGGGGGCCAATCAGCCCCAGCATTTT
TRBV7-2	TRBJ2-5	.	TRBD1	CASSLGDSHETQYF	TGTGCCAGCAGCTTGGGGGACAGCCACGAGACCCAGTACTTC
TRBV4-1	TRBJ2-1	.	TRBD1	CASSQERQGGHNEQFF	TGCGCCAGCAGCCAAGAGAGACAGGGGGGACACAATGAGCAGTTCTTC
TRBV3-1/TRBV3-2	TRBJ2-1	.	TRBD2	CASSQAGLAGGGGEQFF	TGTGCCAGCAGCCAAGCGGGACTAGCGGGAGGTGGGGGTGAGCAGTTCTTC
TRBV28	TRBJ2-4	.	TRBD1	CAASTNVIGQGVNIQYF	TGTGCCGCGAGTACTAATGTTATAGGACAGGGGGTAAACATTCAGTACTTC
TRBV5-6	TRBJ1-2	.	TRBD1	CASKPGTGRGYTF	TGTGCCAGCAAACCTGGGACAGGGCGAGGCTACACCTTC
TRBV18	TRBJ1-3	.	.	CASSPPDKRVGGTGNTIYF	TGTGCCAGCTCACCACCTGATAAGAGGGTCGGGGGAACTGGAAACACCATATATTTT
TRBV6-2/TRBV6-3	TRBJ2-7	.	.	CASSNGLGANLYEQYF	TGTGCCAGCAGTAACGGGCTAGGGGCAAATCTTTACGAGCAGTACTTC